The clone carrying this TCR beta chain came up many times. Its antigen is not known. CDR3 length: 14 amino acids. From germline, CDR1 is MDHEN and CDR2 SYDVKM. V was pared by 7 bases and J by 2 bases, with 14 bases between. The sample originates from a study of regulatory T cells in long-lasting Graves disease. Time point noted: newly diagnosed GD, antithyroid drugs for less than 3 months. From RNA extracted from PBMCs, the TCR library was made. Study-wide results and caveats: Repertoires from persistent disease leaned toward TRBV28, TRBJ1-2 and TRBJ2-5.

Building the TCR beta libraries relied on iRepertoire HTBI primers, and CDR3 regions underwent Arm-PCR. One entry per CDR3 protein, called by TCRdb with MiXCR from the multiplex PCR reads. The repertoire holds over 450,000 distinct CDR3 sequences, with about 12% as singletons. This sample was also put to use in a study of T cells in Graves' hyperthyroidism and ophthalmopathy.

This chain uses TRBV28 with TRBJ2-5, with no clear D. Sequencing was performed on peripheral blood mononuclear cells (PBMCs), taken at new diagnosis, from a patient treated with antithyroid drugs. The TCR originated in a woman in her twenties or thirties with Graves disease. The CDR3 DNA reads TGTGCCAGCAACTCGAGGCGCTGGCAAGAGACCCAGTACTTC. Protein product: CASNSRRWQETQYF. Filled out from reference TRBV28 and TRBJ2-5, the complete variable domain reads DVKVTQSSRYLVKRTGEKVFLECVQDMDHENMFWYRQDPGLGLRLIYFSYDVKMKEKGDIPEGYSVSREKKERFSLILESASTNQTSMYLCASNSRRWQETQYFGPGTRLLVL.